The 14 T cell receptor beta chains given below trace back to one sample, sequenced in a study of blood T cells in healthy people across ages. For the second PCR, which ran for about 6 to 12 cycles, a sample-barcoded 5' primer and a J-beta primer mix were used. TCRdb reprocessed the 5' RACE reads via MiXCR and lists one record per CDR3 protein. This sample has some 670,000 distinct CDR3 sequences; roughly half occur once, and the top ten carry roughly 13%. The source material was blood. The source of these receptors is a woman older than 75 in good health.

To note about this clonotype: Just one base apart from a much larger clone, this may be a read error. The chain combines TRBV28 with TRBJ1-2; D gene uncertain. CDR3 length: 14 residues. The germline gives CDR1 MDHEN, CDR2 SYDVKM. Trimming stripped 2 bases from V and 12 bases from J, with 19 bases between. CDR3 region: CASSLQSRPRGHTF. DNA of the CDR3: TGTGCCAGCAGTTTACAATCCCGCCCCCGCGGCCACACCTTC.

There are a few counts of this clonotype. CDR3 in amino acids: CASSLDRGGFLAGGPNTDTQYF. CDR3 DNA: TGCGCCAGCAGCTTGGACAGGGGTGGATTTCTAGCGGGAGGCCCAAACACAGATACGCAGTATTTT. The chain links TRBV5-1 to TRBJ2-3, with 11 bases that match TRBD2. The junction had 20 bases not matched to a gene; V was cut back by 0 bases and J by 2 bases. The CDR3 length is 22 residues. Germline V CDR1 and CDR2: SGHRS, YFSETQ.

The rearrangement links TRBV5-4 to TRBJ2-7, with 8 bases that match TRBD1. Germline lookup yields CDR1 SGHNT and CDR2 YYREEE (reference sequence). V dropped 4 bases and J dropped 5; count of bases not matched to a gene: 5. The CDR3 contains 13 residues. The CDR3 nucleotides are TGTGCCAGCAGCCCCTGGACAGGGAACGAGCAGTACTTC. Translation gives CASSPWTGNEQYF.

The V gene is TRBV4-1, the J gene TRBJ1-1; a weak D match, TRBD1 (5 bases). Trimming cost V 0 bases and J 7 bases, with 15 bases left between them. The CDR3 covers 15 residues. The V gene's germline CDR1 is MGHRA and CDR2 YSYEKL. CDR3: CASSQEIPQGGEAFF. CDR3 bases: TGCGCCAGCAGCCAAGAAATTCCTCAGGGCGGTGAAGCTTTCTTT.

On this clonotype itself: A much larger clonotype is one base distant, so this may be a read error. The chain is built from TRBV4-1 and TRBJ2-5, with unresolved D. The DNA matches TRBJ2-7 better at its end, which makes the J call doubtful. Looked up from germline, CDR1 is MGHRA and CDR2 is YSYEKL. The CDR3 consists of 14 residues. The DNA for the CDR3 is TGCGCCAGCAGCCAAGGTGACCAGTCCTACGAGCAGTACTTC. Translated, it gives CASSQGDQSYEQYF.

This clonotype was seen at least ten times. The chain recombines TRBV20-1 with TRBJ2-1, with D uncertain. The length of the CDR3 is 14 residues. Per germline, CDR1 DFQATT and CDR2 SNEGSKA (reference sequence). Trimming stripped 0 bases from V and 10 bases from J, with 16 bases between. This chain's CDR3 is CSAREVSGIPEQFF. CDR3 coding DNA: TGCAGTGCTAGAGAAGTCTCCGGCATACCGGAGCAGTTCTTC.

V gene TRBV14 combines with J gene TRBJ1-4; D unresolved. Trimming took off 0 bases at V and 7 bases at J, with 9 bases between the two ends. In germline, CDR1 is SGHDN, CDR2 FVKESK. This CDR3 region has 14 residues. The CDR3 coding sequence is TGTGCCAGCAGCCAAGAACCAGTGAGTGAAAAACTGTTTTTT. Its translation: CASSQEPVSEKLFF.

This clonotype was seen a handful of times. Since a much larger clone is just one base distant, this may be a read error. The genes are TRBV5-1 and TRBJ2-7, with no clear D. Germline CDR1 SGHRS, CDR2 YFSETQ. The V end was cut by 5 bases, the J end by 7 bases, with 16 bases between. There are 13 residues in the CDR3. The DNA for the CDR3 is TGCGCCAGCAGTTCCCGTTCGAGCAATGAGCAGTACTTC. Amino acid sequence: CASSSRSSNEQYF.

The chain couples TRBV12-3 or TRBV12-4 to TRBJ1-6; D unclear. V dropped 0 bases and J dropped 7 bases, with 10 bases sitting between them. CDR3 length equals 15 residues. CDR3 residues: CASSLALNANSPLHF. The CDR3, as DNA: TGTGCCAGCAGTTTAGCCCTCAATGCCAATTCACCCCTCCACTTT.

This sequence joins TRBV6-5 and TRBJ2-1, with a weak D call TRBD2 (5 bases). This CDR3 comprises 11 residues. Germline V gene data show CDR1 as MNHEY and CDR2 as SVGAGI. The CDR3 coding sequence is TGTGTCAGTAGTTCGGGATTTAGGCAGTTCTTC. Translation gives CVSSSGFRQFF.

The gene calls are TRBV5-1 and TRBJ2-1; the match to TRBD2 covers 7 bases. The V gene's germline CDR1 is SGHRS and CDR2 YFSETQ. Germline trimming cut 4 bases from V and 8 bases from J; bases unmatched to any gene: 12. This CDR3 spans 15 amino acids. The CDR3 spells CASSHTRGTSDEQFF. CDR3 DNA: TGCGCCAGCAGCCACACACGGGGCACTAGCGATGAGCAGTTCTTC.

This clonotype appeared a few times. The chain recombines TRBV7-3 with TRBJ2-2; TRBD2 matches 9 bases. Germline assignment: CDR1 SGHTA and CDR2 FQGTGA. The CDR3 sequence is 16 residues long. J lost 0 bases, V lost 6 bases, and 5 bases had no gene match. The CDR3 reads CASSIGTSPNTGELFF. The CDR3 coding sequence is TGTGCCAGCAGTATTGGGACTAGCCCGAACACCGGGGAGCTGTTTTTT.

This clonotype has just one count. The J gene is TRBJ2-5, the V gene TRBV6-6; 9 bases line up with TRBD1. The assigned J gene may be wrong: the sequence end matches TRBJ2-7 better. From germline, CDR1 is MNHNY and CDR2 SVGAGI (reference sequence). CDR3 size: 14 residues. CDR3 in amino acids: CASSWPGQGNEQYF. In DNA, the CDR3 is TGTGCCAGCAGTTGGCCGGGACAGGGCAACGAGCAGTACTTC.

This clonotype was seen ten or more times. A read error may account for a junction end that differs from germline. This chain joins TRBV12-3 or TRBV12-4 and TRBJ1-6; D ambiguous. The CDR3 extends over 17 amino acids. CDR3 bases: TGTGCAAGCAGTTTTAAAGGCGGAAGCTATTATAATTCACCCCTCCACTTT. It yields the protein CASSFKGGSYYNSPLHF.